This T cell receptor (beta chain) was profiled in a study of CD8 T cells in Susac syndrome. The CDR3 is 14 residues long. Unmatched junction bases numbered 10, after V lost 6 bases and J lost 7 bases. Germline CDR1 MDHEN, CDR2 SYDVKM. After extraction with the RNeasy kit, roughly 0.45 to 1 ug of the RNA was reverse transcribed using random hexamers. The CDR3 of TCR beta was amplified by immunoSEQ multiplex PCR across 54 Vbeta and 13 Jbeta. From the immunoSEQ multiplex PCR reads, TCRdb called clonotypes with MiXCR, one entry per CDR3 protein. The sample consists of 250,000 to 300,000 distinct CDR3 sequences, about 88% of them appearing once. TEMRA cells were FACS-enriched, and CD8+ and CD4+ T cells were isolated negatively.

The sequencing input was CD8+ T cells from PBMCs. The chain employs TRBV28 and TRBJ2-7, with 9 nucleotides matching TRBD2. This TCR came from a human donor with multiple sclerosis. This CDR3 reads CASSLGASGIEQYF. The DNA for the CDR3 is TGTGCCAGCAGCCTCGGCGCTAGCGGGATTGAGCAGTACTTC.